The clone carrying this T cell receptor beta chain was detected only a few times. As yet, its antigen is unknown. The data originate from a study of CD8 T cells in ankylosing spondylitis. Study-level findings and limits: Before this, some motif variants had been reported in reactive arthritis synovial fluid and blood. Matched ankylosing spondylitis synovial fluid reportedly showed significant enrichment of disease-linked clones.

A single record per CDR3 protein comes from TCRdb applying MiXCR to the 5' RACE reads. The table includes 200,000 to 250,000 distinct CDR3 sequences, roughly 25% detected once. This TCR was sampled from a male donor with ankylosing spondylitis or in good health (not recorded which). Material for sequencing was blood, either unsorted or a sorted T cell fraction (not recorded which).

The CDR3 spells CATSRGGGRAPEETQYF. DNA for the CDR3: TGTGCCACCAGCAGAGGTGGCGGGAGGGCCCCCGAAGAGACCCAGTACTTC. This chain connects TRBV15 to TRBJ2-5; TRBD2 matches 9 bases. The CDR3 is made up of 17 amino acids. Germline-derived CDR1 and CDR2 are LNHNV and YYDKDF (reference sequence). V was clipped by 1 base and J by 3 bases; unmatched bases: 9.